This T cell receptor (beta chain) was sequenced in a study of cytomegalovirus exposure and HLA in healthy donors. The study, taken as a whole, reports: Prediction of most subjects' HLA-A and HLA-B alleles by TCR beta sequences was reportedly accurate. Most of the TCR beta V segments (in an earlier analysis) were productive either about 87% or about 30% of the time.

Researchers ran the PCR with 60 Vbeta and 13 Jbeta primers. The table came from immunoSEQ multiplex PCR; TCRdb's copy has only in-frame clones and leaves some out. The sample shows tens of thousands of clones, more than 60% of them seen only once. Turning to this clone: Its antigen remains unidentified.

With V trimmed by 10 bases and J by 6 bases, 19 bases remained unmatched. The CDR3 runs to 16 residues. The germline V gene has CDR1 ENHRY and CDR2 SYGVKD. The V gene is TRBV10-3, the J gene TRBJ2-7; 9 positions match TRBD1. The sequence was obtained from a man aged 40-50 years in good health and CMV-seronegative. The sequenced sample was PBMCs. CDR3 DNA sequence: TGTGCCACCCTAATCCCTCACCGGGACAGGGAGGGCGAGCAGTACTTC. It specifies CATLIPHRDREGEQYF.